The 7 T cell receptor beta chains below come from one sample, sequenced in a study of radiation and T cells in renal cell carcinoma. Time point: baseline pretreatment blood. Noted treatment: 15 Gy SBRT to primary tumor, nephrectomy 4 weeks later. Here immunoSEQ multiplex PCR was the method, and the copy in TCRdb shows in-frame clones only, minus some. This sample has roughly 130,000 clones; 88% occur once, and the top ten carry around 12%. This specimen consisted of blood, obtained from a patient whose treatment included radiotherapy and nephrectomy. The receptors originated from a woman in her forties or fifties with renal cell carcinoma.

This CDR3 reads CASTSASGGFGYTF. CDR3 DNA: TGTGCCAGCACCTCGGCGAGCGGGGGATTTGGCTACACCTTC. The chain links TRBV7-2 to TRBJ1-2, with a possible D match to TRBD1 (5 bases). Germline CDR1 reads SGHTA; CDR2 reads FQGNSA. Trimming left V 7 bases short and J 7 bases short, with 19 bases between. The CDR3 totals 14 residues. The full variable domain, in which reference TRBV7-2 and TRBJ1-2 provide the parts outside the CDR3, is GAGVSQSPSNKVTEKGKDVELRCDPISGHTALYWYRQSLGQGLEFLIYFQGNSAPDKSGLPSDRFSAERTGGSVSTLTIQRTQQEDSAVYLCASTSASGGFGYTFGSGTRLTVV.

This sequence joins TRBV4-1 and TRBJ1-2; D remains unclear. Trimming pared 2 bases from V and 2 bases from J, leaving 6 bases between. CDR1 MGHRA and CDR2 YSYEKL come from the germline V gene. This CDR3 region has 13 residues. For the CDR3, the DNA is TGCGCCAGCAGCCAAAGGGTAAACTATGGCTACACCTTC. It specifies CASSQRVNYGYTF.

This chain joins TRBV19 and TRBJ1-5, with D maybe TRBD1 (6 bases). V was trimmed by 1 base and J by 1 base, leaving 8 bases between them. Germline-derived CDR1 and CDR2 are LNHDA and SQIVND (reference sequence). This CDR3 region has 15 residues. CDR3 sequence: CASSIGTESNQPQHF. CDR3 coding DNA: TGTGCCAGTAGTATAGGGACAGAGAGCAATCAGCCCCAGCATTTT.

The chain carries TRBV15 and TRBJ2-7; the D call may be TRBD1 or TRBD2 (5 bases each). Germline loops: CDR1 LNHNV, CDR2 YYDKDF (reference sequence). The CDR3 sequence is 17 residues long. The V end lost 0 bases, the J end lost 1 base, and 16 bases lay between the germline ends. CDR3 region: CATSRDWTRGSSYEQYF. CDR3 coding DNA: TGTGCCACCAGCAGAGATTGGACGAGGGGCTCATCCTACGAGCAGTACTTC.

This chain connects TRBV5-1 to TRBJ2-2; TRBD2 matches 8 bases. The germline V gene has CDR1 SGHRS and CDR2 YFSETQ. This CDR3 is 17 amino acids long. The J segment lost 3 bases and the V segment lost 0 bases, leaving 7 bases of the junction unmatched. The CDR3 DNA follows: TGCGCCAGCAGCTTGGGACCCCGGGGGGGCTACACCGGGGAGCTGTTTTTT. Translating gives CASSLGPRGGYTGELFF.

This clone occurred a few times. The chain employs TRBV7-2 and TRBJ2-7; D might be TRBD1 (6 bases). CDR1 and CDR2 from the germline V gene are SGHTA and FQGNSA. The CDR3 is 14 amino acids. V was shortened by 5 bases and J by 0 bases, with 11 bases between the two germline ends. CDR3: CASSITGSSYEQYF. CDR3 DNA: TGTGCCAGCAGCATCACAGGGAGCTCCTACGAGCAGTACTTC.

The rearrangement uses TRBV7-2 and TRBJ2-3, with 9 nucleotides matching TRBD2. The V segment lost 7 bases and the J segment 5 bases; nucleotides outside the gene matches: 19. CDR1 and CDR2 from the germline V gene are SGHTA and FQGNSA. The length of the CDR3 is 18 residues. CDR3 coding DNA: TGTGCCAGCACCCCGAGGGGGGTGGCTAGCGGGGATAGAGATACGCAGTATTTT. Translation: CASTPRGVASGDRDTQYF.